The 31 T cell receptor beta chains given below trace back to one sample, sequenced in a study of control samples from healthy donors and cancer patients. Assay used: immunoSEQ multiplex PCR; TCRdb lists only in-frame clones, some missing. This repertoire shows over 100,000 clones, around 88% found once; its top ten account for 3% to 4%. Sequencing used blood. These receptors were collected from a man aged 35-49 years in good health.

This clone was counted a single time. The genes are TRBV14 and TRBJ2-7; 13 bases agree with TRBD2. V shed 4 bases and J 4 bases; nucleotides not matched to a gene: 7. The CDR3 totals 16 residues. Germline CDR1 reads SGHDN; CDR2 reads FVKESK. The CDR3 DNA sequence: TGTGCCAGCAGCCTCCTAGGGACTAGCGGGATTTACGAGCAGTACTTC. It yields the protein CASSLLGTSGIYEQYF.

The rearrangement joins TRBV7-2 to TRBJ2-5, with unresolved D. The germline V gene has CDR1 SGHTA and CDR2 FQGNSA. There are 12 residues in the CDR3. Trimming cost V 4 bases and J 5 bases, with 8 bases left between them. The CDR3 loop reads CASSSPPETQYF. The CDR3 DNA follows: TGTGCCAGCAGCTCGCCTCCTGAGACCCAGTACTTC.

The V gene is TRBV12-3 or TRBV12-4, the J gene TRBJ1-1, with 9 bases lining up with TRBD1. The CDR3 consists of 13 residues. Germline trimming cut 4 bases from V and 6 bases from J; bases unmatched to any gene: 3. The CDR3 spells CASSWDRVPEAFF. The DNA for the CDR3 is TGTGCCAGCAGTTGGGACAGGGTACCTGAAGCTTTCTTT.

The CDR3 spells CAWSKGSPNYGYTF. DNA of the CDR3: TGTGCCTGGAGTAAAGGTTCACCTAACTATGGCTACACCTTC. The V call is TRBV30, the J call TRBJ1-2; no definite D call. Germline assignment: CDR1 GTSNPN and CDR2 SVGIG (reference sequence). The CDR3 is made up of 14 amino acids. V was pared by 2 bases and J by 0 bases, with 10 bases between.

There are a few counts of this clone. This rearrangement joins TRBV30 to TRBJ1-4, with 8 bases matching TRBD1. The ends lost 5 bases at V and 0 bases at J; junction bases unmatched: 2. The V gene's germline CDR1 is GTSNPN and CDR2 SVGIG (reference sequence). The CDR3 consists of 14 residues. The CDR3, as DNA: TGTGCCTGGGGACAGGGATCAACTAATGAAAAACTGTTTTTT. Protein: CAWGQGSTNEKLFF.

This chain joins TRBV3-1 (or the pseudogene TRBV3-2) and TRBJ1-2; 9 positions agree with TRBD1. Germline CDR1 LGHDT, CDR2 YNNKEL (reference sequence). The CDR3 consists of 15 residues. Unmatched junction bases numbered 10, after V lost 4 bases and J lost 7 bases. The CDR3, as DNA: TGTGCCAGCAGCCCAACCGGGACAGGGACGGCTGGCTACACCTTC. As protein: CASSPTGTGTAGYTF.

This clone was seen more than once but under ten times. The rearrangement links TRBV27 to TRBJ2-3, with D unresolved. This CDR3 region has 12 residues. The V gene's germline CDR1 is MNHEY and CDR2 SMNVEV (reference sequence). V was cut by 5 bases and J by 2 bases, with 5 bases left in between. The CDR3 DNA reads as TGTGCCAGCAGTCCCAACACAGATACGCAGTATTTT. Translating it yields CASSPNTDTQYF.

The chain couples TRBV10-3 to TRBJ1-4, with 7 positions matching TRBD1. CDR1 and CDR2 (germline): ENHRY, SYGVKD. The CDR3 has 16 amino acids. The J segment lost 3 bases and the V segment lost 5 bases, leaving 9 bases of the junction unmatched. The CDR3 loop reads CAISSTGQGSNEKLFF. As DNA, the CDR3 is TGTGCCATCAGTTCGACAGGGCAGGGATCTAATGAAAAACTGTTTTTT.

This chain links TRBV7-9 with TRBJ1-1, with TRBD1 as a possible D gene (5 bases). Germline V gene data show CDR1 as SEHNR and CDR2 as FQNEAQ (reference sequence). This CDR3 has 15 residues. The V end was cut by 1 base, the J end by 0 bases, with 9 bases between. Here the CDR3 reads CASSLDGDLNTEAFF. In DNA, the CDR3 is TGTGCCAGCAGCTTAGACGGGGACCTGAACACTGAAGCTTTCTTT.

The J gene is TRBJ2-5, the V gene TRBV7-8, with a weak D call TRBD1 (6 bases). The CDR3 contains 12 residues. Germline assignment: CDR1 SGHVS and CDR2 FQNEAQ. V was pared by 5 bases and J by 7 bases, with 11 bases between. The CDR3 bases are TGTGCCAGCAGCCCACCACAGGGGACCCAGTACTTC. Its protein product is CASSPPQGTQYF.

The rearrangement links TRBV11-3 to TRBJ1-2, with D tentatively TRBD1 (5 bases). The CDR3 consists of 13 residues. V gave up 0 bases and J gave up 8 bases, with 10 bases separating them. Germline CDR1 SGHNT, CDR2 YENEEA. The CDR3 loop is CASSLDRGGGYTF. The CDR3 bases are TGTGCCAGCAGCTTAGATCGGGGGGGAGGCTACACCTTC.

The V and J genes are TRBV25-1 and TRBJ1-3; D is uncertain. The CDR3 has 17 residues. Germline V gives CDR1 MGHDK, CDR2 SYGVNS. The ends were cut back, 5 bases at V and 0 bases at J, with 17 bases in the middle. In DNA form, the CDR3 reads TGTGCCAGCAGTCATCCGCCGAACCCAAGCTCTGGAAACACCATATATTTT. This encodes CASSHPPNPSSGNTIYF.

Only one count was recorded for this clone. This chain uses TRBV30 with TRBJ2-3; the D gene could be TRBD1 or TRBD2 (5 bases each). V was pared by 0 bases and J by 7 bases, with 29 bases between. Germline V gene lookup returns CDR1 GTSNPN and CDR2 SVGIG (reference sequence). There are 19 residues in the CDR3. The DNA of the CDR3 is TGTGCCTGGAGTGTAGGGGCGGGTCGAAGACTCACAAGCACGAATACGCAGTATTTT. This sequence encodes CAWSVGAGRRLTSTNTQYF.

The chain couples TRBV18 to TRBJ1-1; D is perhaps TRBD1 (5 bases). CDR3 length: 12 residues. CDR1 and CDR2 (germline): KGHSH, LQKENI. Trimming took off 1 base at V and 7 bases at J, with 7 bases between the two ends. The CDR3 here is CASSPQGIEAFF. DNA for the CDR3: TGTGCCAGCTCACCACAGGGGATTGAAGCTTTCTTT.

This clone came up once. The chain uses TRBV6-6 and TRBJ1-2, with D unclear. Trimming removed 7 bases from V and 6 bases from J, with 12 bases in between. The CDR3 has 12 residues. Germline V gene data show CDR1 as MNHNY and CDR2 as SVGAGI (reference sequence). The CDR3 loop reads CASKQRLDGYTF. In DNA form, the CDR3 reads TGTGCCAGCAAACAGCGGCTCGATGGCTACACCTTC.

This rearrangement joins TRBV18 to TRBJ1-1, with a tentative D call TRBD1 (5 bases). Germline-derived CDR1 and CDR2 are KGHSH and LQKENI. Trimming stripped 3 bases from V and 10 bases from J, with 15 bases between. CDR3 length: 13 residues. CDR3 bases: TGTGCCAGCTCACCGCCGGGGGGTGAATCAGCTTTCTTT. Protein product: CASSPPGGESAFF.

V usage is TRBV13 and J usage is TRBJ1-1; TRBD1 might be the D (6 bases). V lost 4 bases, J lost 7 bases, and 19 bases lay in between. Germline V gene lookup returns CDR1 PRHDT and CDR2 FYEKMQ (reference sequence). The CDR3 loop spans 15 amino acids. The DNA of the CDR3 is TGTGCCAGCAGCTCAAGAGCAGGGGCGCTCGGTGAAGCTTTCTTT. Its translation is CASSSRAGALGEAFF.

The chain carries TRBV5-1 and TRBJ2-7; D could derive from TRBD1 or TRBD2 (5 bases each). The germline V and J ends were trimmed by 4 bases and 6 bases, with 14 bases remaining between them. The CDR3 is 13 residues long. Per germline, CDR1 SGHRS and CDR2 YFSETQ. The CDR3 nucleotides are TGCGCCAGCAGCGGACGGGACGCCATCGAGCAGTACTTC. This translates into CASSGRDAIEQYF.

The rearrangement links TRBV11-3 to TRBJ1-4; 7 bases match TRBD1. The V gene's germline CDR1 is SGHNT and CDR2 YENEEA. This CDR3 is built from 13 residues. J lost 7 bases, V lost 7 bases, and 6 bases had no gene match. The CDR3 is CASTWTGVEKLFF. CDR3 sequence (DNA): TGTGCCAGCACCTGGACAGGAGTTGAAAAACTGTTTTTT.

This sequence joins TRBV29-1 and TRBJ1-3; weak D call: TRBD1 (5 bases). Germline V gene sequence: CDR1 SQVTM, CDR2 ANQGSEA. Trimming stripped 7 bases from V and 2 bases from J, with 12 bases between. The CDR3 spans 13 residues. CDR3 amino acids: CSALRQTGNTIYF. As DNA, the CDR3 is TGCAGCGCCCTACGACAGACTGGAAACACCATATATTTT.

The chain has TRBV2 and TRBJ1-4; TRBD1 is a possible D gene (5 bases). Between the trimmed V and J ends, which lost 7 bases and 8 bases, there was a span of 14 bases. Per germline, CDR1 SNHLY and CDR2 FYNNEI. This CDR3 is built from 13 residues. This CDR3 is CASTREGREKLFF. CDR3 coding DNA: TGTGCCAGCACCCGGGAGGGACGGGAAAAACTGTTTTTT.

The chain combines TRBV6-6 with TRBJ2-7; D is uncertain. The CDR3 length is 14 residues. Looked up from germline, CDR1 is MNHNY and CDR2 is SVGAGI (reference sequence). V lost 0 bases and J 3 bases, leaving 9 bases between the germline ends. The DNA for the CDR3 is TGTGCCAGCAGTTACTCCGGCAGGAGCTACGAGCAGTACTTC. It encodes CASSYSGRSYEQYF.

The chain combines TRBV11-3 with TRBJ2-1, with 10 nucleotides matching TRBD2. V was clipped by 1 base and J by 4 bases; unmatched bases: 4. CDR1 is SGHNT, CDR2 YENEEA, per germline. The CDR3 spans 16 residues. CDR3 in amino acids: CASSLGASGGYNEQFF. The CDR3 DNA reads as TGTGCCAGCAGCTTAGGAGCTAGCGGGGGTTACAATGAGCAGTTCTTC.

The rearrangement links TRBV5-6 to TRBJ2-1; weak D call: TRBD1 (6 bases). V lost 4 bases and J 10 bases, leaving 21 bases between the germline ends. Germline loops: CDR1 SGHDT, CDR2 YYEEEE. This CDR3 region has 15 residues. The CDR3 reads CASSTLGGRGGEQFF. CDR3 nucleotides: TGTGCCAGCAGCACTCTAGGGGGTCGAGGCGGGGAGCAGTTCTTC.

The chain is built from TRBV6-6 and TRBJ1-2; D might be TRBD1 (5 bases). Germline V gene data show CDR1 as MNHNY and CDR2 as SVGAGI (reference sequence). The CDR3 is 16 amino acids. Trimming shortened V by 2 bases and J by 0 bases, and 13 bases separated the two germline ends. This chain's CDR3 is CASSYARDVSNYGYTF. In nucleotides, the CDR3 is TGTGCCAGCAGTTACGCCAGGGACGTATCTAACTATGGCTACACCTTC.

V is TRBV6-4 and J is TRBJ1-5; 9 nucleotides match TRBD1. CDR3 length equals 15 residues. Germline trimming cut 8 bases from V and 7 bases from J; bases unmatched to any gene: 12. CDR1 MRHNA and CDR2 SNTAGT come from the germline V gene. The CDR3 DNA is TGTGCCAGCCAATGGGGTACAGGGGGCGTGCAGCCCCAGCATTTT. Translated: CASQWGTGGVQPQHF.

A few counts support this clone. The V call is TRBV6-6, the J call TRBJ2-4, with TRBD2 matching over 8 bases. The J segment lost 0 bases and the V segment lost 6 bases, leaving 19 bases of the junction unmatched. The length of the CDR3 is 20 residues. Germline assignment: CDR1 MNHNY and CDR2 SVGAGI (reference sequence). This chain's CDR3 is CASSGKTSGGAYLAKNIQYF. The CDR3 DNA reads TGTGCCAGCAGCGGTAAAACAAGCGGGGGTGCGTACCTAGCCAAAAACATTCAGTACTTC.

The rearrangement uses TRBV21-1 and TRBJ1-5; the table's D call, TRBD1, has no DNA check behind it. TRBV21-1 is a documented pseudogene. The CDR3 has 13 residues. The CDR3 nucleotides read TGTGCCAGCAGCAAGGGGGCCCCTCAGCCCCAGCATTTT. It yields the protein CASSKGAPQPQHF.

The V call is TRBV12-3 or TRBV12-4, the J call TRBJ1-2; 7 bases align to TRBD1. V lost 4 bases and J lost 4; bases outside the gene matches: 3. The CDR3 has 13 residues. The CDR3 region is CASSWDSPYGYTF. The CDR3 DNA reads TGTGCCAGCAGTTGGGACAGCCCCTATGGCTACACCTTC.

This chain joins TRBV4-3 and TRBJ1-1; D not certain. CDR1 is LGHNA and CDR2 is YSLEER in the germline V gene. The length of the CDR3 is 15 residues. The germline V and J ends were trimmed by 0 bases and 1 base, with 9 bases remaining between them. The CDR3 region has the DNA TGCGCCAGCAGCCAAGATCTGAAACCGAACACTGAAGCTTTCTTT. Amino acid sequence: CASSQDLKPNTEAFF.

This clone is a singleton in its sample. The rearrangement links TRBV7-9 to TRBJ2-7; 11 nucleotides line up with TRBD2. The ends lost 0 bases at V and 3 bases at J; junction bases unmatched: 7. The CDR3 spans 17 residues. Germline V lookup: CDR1 SEHNR, CDR2 FQNEAQ (reference sequence). The DNA of the CDR3 is TGTGCCAGCAGCTTAGCTGTACTAGCGGGAGACCTCTACGAGCAGTACTTC. Amino acid sequence: CASSLAVLAGDLYEQYF.